Detailed here is one T cell receptor beta chain. Antigen specificity is unknown. TRB cDNA libraries were made by UMI-labeled 5' RACE. Following a re-call of the 5' RACE reads, TCRdb has one entry per CDR3 protein and lacks DNA. The sample holds approximately 100,000 distinct CDR3 sequences. Looked up from germline, CDR1 is MNHEY and CDR2 is SMNVEV (reference sequence). The CDR3 is made up of 14 amino acids. The data were taken from a study of CXCR3-negative and CXCR3-positive naive CD8 T cells. Study-level findings and limits: Diversity in memory CD8+ cells fell much lower than the comparably high levels seen in both naive subsets. Whereas memory cells differed, naive CXCR3-negative and CXCR3-positive cells shared similar TRBV-TRBJ usage. Against CXCR3-negative naive cells, CXCR3-positive naive cells showed more hydrophobic TRB CDR3s.

The chain is built from TRBV27 and TRBJ2-7. Sequencing was done on a sample of naive CXCR3+ CD8+ T cells from blood. The subset is: CD45RO-CCR7+CD27+CD95- naive CD8+ T cells expressing CXCR3 (TNR3+). The sequence came from a human donor in good health. Some clones in this sample may be carry-over from other donors' samples. CDR3 amino acids: CASSLGVGLYEQYF.